This is a list of T cell receptor beta chains from one sample in a study of blood T cells in healthy people across ages. TCRdb ran MiXCR on the 5' RACE reads and lists one entry per CDR3 protein. The sample gives 730,000 or so distinct CDR3 sequences, 40% to 45% of which show up once; 20% to 25% is in the top ten. What was sequenced was blood. Every receptor here comes from a woman aged 60 to 75 in good health. The CDR3 runs from the conserved cysteine through the conserved F or W.

CDR3aa,j_gene,v_gene
CASSLTARLAGREEQFF,TRBJ2-1,TRBV7-3
CASRPTSGGSYNEQFF,TRBJ2-1,TRBV12-3/TRBV12-4
CASSFPGETQYF,TRBJ2-5,TRBV27
CASTPPGRAGTDTQYF,TRBJ2-3,TRBV5-1
CASSQDWLAGGRFYNEQFF,TRBJ2-1,TRBV4-2
CSVGGTGVADTQYF,TRBJ2-3,TRBV29-1
CASSPSGGQGPTYGYTF,TRBJ1-2,TRBV12-3/TRBV12-4
CASSQDPSSGGPETQYF,NA,TRBV4-1
CSARDWVVQETQYF,TRBJ2-5,TRBV20-1
CASRKTGYSTLSSETQYF,TRBJ2-5,TRBV28
CSLQGQGKETQYF,TRBJ2-5,TRBV29-1
CSASPRLASTQYF,TRBJ2-5,TRBV20-1
CASSDRRNTGELFF,TRBJ2-2,TRBV12-3/TRBV12-4
CASSRVQGSNEQFF,TRBJ2-1,TRBV18
CASSPKATSTDTQYF,TRBJ2-3,TRBV18
CASSQPTSGRGYEQYF,TRBJ2-7,TRBV3-1
CASTQTGRQGEQFF,TRBJ2-1,TRBV6-2/TRBV6-3
CASSALQPGAEKLFF,TRBJ1-4,TRBV21-1
CASNGQGNSPLHF,TRBJ1-6,TRBV25-1
CASSSWQGTLTLNEQFF,TRBJ2-1,TRBV5-1
CATRQGAENEQFF,TRBJ2-1,TRBV6-5
CASSLKRSGYTF,TRBJ1-2,TRBV3-1
CASSYGGRVYEQYF,TRBJ2-7,TRBV6-2/TRBV6-3